This TCR beta chain was recorded in a study of T cell changes during pregnancy in multiple sclerosis. Some clones are missing from TCRdb's copy, which holds only in-frame ones; the method was immunoSEQ multiplex PCR. The data contain tens of thousands of clones, over 80% of them seen just once; the ten biggest clones take up approximately 0.64%. The CDR3 contains 16 residues. Trimming left V 2 bases short and J 0 bases short, with 14 bases between. CDR1 is SGHDT, CDR2 YYEEEE, per germline. The source of this sequence is a female donor with multiple sclerosis, enrolled in a pregnancy study. V usage is TRBV5-6 and J usage is TRBJ1-1; the D gene is possibly TRBD1 (6 bases). The sample was CD4+ T cells from peripheral blood mononuclear cells, taken after pregnancy. The CDR3 nucleotides are TGTGCCAGCAGCTTCCGGACAGAGCTCATGAACACTGAAGCTTTCTTT. Translated: CASSFRTELMNTEAFF. Full variable domain (rest looked up from reference TRBV5-6 and TRBJ1-1): DAGVTQSPTHLIKTRGQQVTLRCSPKSGHDTVSWYQQALGQGPQFIFQYYEEEERQRGNFPDRFSGHQFPNYSSELNVNALLLGDSALYLCASSFRTELMNTEAFFGQGTRLTVV.